The 21 T cell receptor beta chains listed next were all sequenced from one sample in a study of cytomegalovirus exposure and HLA in healthy donors. TCRdb's copy holds only in-frame clones and misses some; the assay was immunoSEQ multiplex PCR. Altogether over 50,000 clones are present, nearly 95% being singletons, with the ten largest covering roughly 5%. Sequencing used PBMCs. These receptor sequences come from a man aged 18 to 35 in good health and CMV-seropositive.

This rearrangement joins TRBV6-6 to TRBJ2-7; D unresolved. Germline assignment: CDR1 MNHNY and CDR2 SVGAGI (reference sequence). This CDR3 is built from 15 residues. V was cut by 0 bases and J by 1 base, with 10 bases left in between. The CDR3 protein is CASSYSLQPSYEQYF. The CDR3 DNA follows: TGTGCCAGCAGTTACTCGTTACAGCCTTCCTACGAGCAGTACTTC.

V usage is TRBV28 and J usage is TRBJ2-7; TRBD2 matches at 10 bases. Germline V lookup: CDR1 MDHEN, CDR2 SYDVKM. Losses at the gene ends were 3 bases for V and 2 bases for J; bases not matched to a gene: 7. This CDR3 comprises 16 residues. The CDR3 here is CASSFSLAGPTYEQYF. The DNA for the CDR3 is TGTGCCAGCAGTTTCTCACTAGCGGGGCCCACCTACGAGCAGTACTTC.

The chain links TRBV18 to TRBJ1-5; 7 nucleotides agree with TRBD1. CDR3 size: 18 residues. Germline V lookup: CDR1 KGHSH, CDR2 LQKENI. J was trimmed by 0 bases and V by 3 bases; bases with no gene match: 11. The CDR3: CASSPAGGTFYSNQPQHF. In DNA form, the CDR3 reads TGTGCCAGCTCACCCGCAGGGGGTACATTTTATAGCAATCAGCCCCAGCATTTT.

The chain joins TRBV15 to TRBJ2-1; no clear D. V was shortened by 7 bases and J by 8 bases, with 12 bases between the two germline ends. Germline lookup yields CDR1 LNHNV and CDR2 YYDKDF (reference sequence). The CDR3 runs to 12 residues. CDR3 amino acids: CATNPGRDEQFF. CDR3 coding DNA: TGTGCCACCAACCCGGGTCGTGATGAGCAGTTCTTC.

V and J are TRBV30 and TRBJ2-7; 10 positions match TRBD1. This CDR3 spans 15 amino acids. V lost 0 bases and J lost 2; bases outside the gene matches: 4. The germline V gene encodes CDR1 GTSNPN and CDR2 SVGIG (reference sequence). The CDR3 bases are TGTGCCTGGAGTGTATTTGGACAGGGGGCCTACGAGCAGTACTTC. It specifies CAWSVFGQGAYEQYF.

This chain joins TRBV7-8 and TRBJ1-2, with 9 positions matching TRBD1. Germline assignment: CDR1 SGHVS and CDR2 FQNEAQ. This CDR3 has 14 residues. With V trimmed by 1 base and J by 7 bases, 4 bases remained unmatched. The CDR3 nucleotides read TGTGCCAGCAGCTTAGAGGGACAGGGTGCTGGCTACACCTTC. Residues: CASSLEGQGAGYTF.

The chain joins TRBV9 to TRBJ2-1; maybe TRBD1 (6 bases). V was cut by 2 bases and J by 4 bases, with 16 bases left in between. This CDR3 comprises 16 residues. Per germline, CDR1 SGDLS and CDR2 YYNGEE. CDR3 nucleotides: TGTGCCAGCAGCGTTTTGCTTCAGGGGCATTACAATGAGCAGTTCTTC. Residues: CASSVLLQGHYNEQFF.

V usage is TRBV29-1 and J usage is TRBJ1-2; no clear D. With 2 bases removed from V and 5 bases from J, the gap between germline ends came to 12 bases. This CDR3 spans 13 amino acids. The germline gives CDR1 SQVTM, CDR2 ANQGSEA. The CDR3 DNA reads TGCAGCGTTGAAATTAAGGGAGGGTATGGCTACACCTTC. Its protein product is CSVEIKGGYGYTF.

This chain links TRBV7-9 with TRBJ2-1, with 10 positions matching TRBD2. Trimming at V came to 6 bases and at J to 6 bases, leaving 11 bases not matched to a gene. CDR3 length: 16 amino acids. Germline V gives CDR1 SEHNR, CDR2 FQNEAQ (reference sequence). The chain's CDR3 is CASSLNRTSGGNEQFF. The DNA of the CDR3 is TGTGCCAGCAGTCTCAACCGGACTAGCGGCGGCAATGAGCAGTTCTTC.

The chain has TRBV6-6 and TRBJ2-4; 9 bases are shared with TRBD2. CDR3 size: 16 residues. After removal of 4 bases from V and 8 bases from J, the junction contained 12 bases not matched to a gene. The germline CDR1 and CDR2 sequences are MNHNY and SVGAGI (reference sequence). The chain's CDR3 is CASSLTAGTSYHIQYF. The CDR3 nucleotides are TGTGCCAGCAGTTTAACGGCGGGGACTAGCTACCACATTCAGTACTTC.

This clone was recorded once. For the CDR3, the DNA is TGTGCCAGCAGCACGTCCACAGGGTATAATGAGCAGTTCTTC. Translation: CASSTSTGYNEQFF. The chain couples TRBV7-6 to TRBJ2-1; possibly TRBD1 for D (6 bases). This CDR3 has 14 residues. Germline V gene lookup returns CDR1 SGHVS and CDR2 FNYEAQ. Trimming took 5 bases from V and 7 from J, leaving 15 bases between them.

The chain recombines TRBV27 with TRBJ1-2, with D possibly TRBD1 on 5 matching bases. The CDR3 sequence is 13 residues long. Germline loops: CDR1 MNHEY, CDR2 SMNVEV (reference sequence). The V end lost 2 bases, the J end lost 7 bases, and 11 bases lay between the germline ends. CDR3: CASSLSQGLGYTF. DNA for the CDR3: TGTGCCAGCAGTTTAAGTCAGGGACTTGGCTACACCTTC.

The CDR3 protein is CSVEGLAGVRTDTQYF. CDR3 DNA sequence: TGCAGCGTTGAGGGACTAGCGGGAGTTCGCACAGATACGCAGTATTTT. The genes are TRBV29-1 and TRBJ2-3, with 14 bases matching TRBD2. The CDR3 contains 16 residues. V shed 3 bases, J shed 1 base, and the junction held 3 bases outside the gene matches. Looked up from germline, CDR1 is SQVTM and CDR2 is ANQGSEA.

This chain connects TRBV2 to TRBJ2-1, with D maybe TRBD1 (5 bases). Per germline, CDR1 SNHLY and CDR2 FYNNEI. This CDR3 is built from 17 residues. Trimming took off 9 bases at V and 0 bases at J, with 21 bases between the two ends. The CDR3 DNA reads TGTGCCAGAACCTTGTTACGGACATCTAACTCCTACAATGAGCAGTTCTTC. This gives the protein CARTLLRTSNSYNEQFF.

The V gene is TRBV7-8, the J gene TRBJ2-7; TRBD2 might be the D (6 bases). CDR1 and CDR2 from the germline V gene are SGHVS and FQNEAQ. CDR3 length: 12 amino acids. Trimming stripped 2 bases from V and 7 bases from J, with 9 bases between. The CDR3 DNA reads as TGTGCCAGCAGCTTAAGTGGGGGGGAGCAGTACTTC. Residues: CASSLSGGEQYF.

The genes are TRBV6-5 and TRBJ1-1; TRBD1 matches 10 bases. CDR1 and CDR2 (germline): MNHEY, SVGAGI. This CDR3 contains 16 residues. J lost 8 bases, V lost 0 bases, and 9 bases had no gene match. CDR3 DNA: TGTGCCAGCAGTTACTCCCGCGGGACAGGGGACCACGAAGCTTTCTTT. Translating gives CASSYSRGTGDHEAFF.

The chain carries TRBV11-2 and TRBJ2-2; maybe TRBD1 (6 bases). V lost 3 bases, J lost 5 bases, and 13 bases lay in between. Germline V gene sequence: CDR1 SGHAT, CDR2 FQNNGV. This CDR3 is built from 15 residues. The CDR3 reads CASSFLTGRTGELFF. CDR3 DNA sequence: TGTGCCAGCAGCTTTTTAACAGGGCGGACCGGGGAGCTGTTTTTT.

This chain uses TRBV25-1 with TRBJ1-1; a weak D match, TRBD1 (5 bases). The CDR3 has 14 residues. Per germline, CDR1 MGHDK and CDR2 SYGVNS. The V gene lost 2 bases and the J gene lost 11 bases, with 18 bases spanning the gap. CDR3 nucleotide sequence: TGTGCCAGCAGTGAAGCGGCAGGGTTGGTATCGGCTTTCTTT. Residues: CASSEAAGLVSAFF.

Comments on this clone: Other nucleotide sequences in the sample specify the same CDR3. V gene TRBV27 combines with J gene TRBJ2-7; TRBD1 might be the D (6 bases). This CDR3 is built from 12 residues. Germline CDR1 MNHEY, CDR2 SMNVEV (reference sequence). V lost 6 bases and J lost 3, with 9 bases in between. The CDR3 reads CASSLRGYEQYF. The CDR3 bases are TGTGCCAGCAGCCTCAGGGGCTACGAGCAGTACTTC.

The chain couples TRBV29-1 to TRBJ2-3; D remains unclear. This CDR3 has 14 residues. Germline CDR1 and CDR2: SQVTM and ANQGSEA. V lost 4 bases, J lost 0 bases, and 11 bases lay in between. This chain's CDR3 is CSVGTPVSTDTQYF. The CDR3 DNA sequence: TGCAGCGTTGGCACTCCGGTCAGCACAGATACGCAGTATTTT.

The chain uses TRBV5-5 and TRBJ2-7, with TRBD1 as a possible D gene (5 bases). Trimming left V 3 bases short and J 4 bases short, with 11 bases between. The CDR3 sequence is 13 residues long. Per germline, CDR1 SGHKS and CDR2 YYEKEE (reference sequence). CDR3 sequence: CASSSTSGYEQYF. CDR3 sequence (DNA): TGTGCCAGCAGCTCTACATCAGGGTACGAGCAGTACTTC.